This is a list of T cell receptor beta chains from one sample in a study of radiation and T cells in renal cell carcinoma. TCRdb's table, derived via immunoSEQ multiplex PCR, lists solely in-frame clones and lacks some. Of about 130,000 clones listed, about four fifths are singletons. The sample consisted of blood, taken from a patient whose treatment included radiotherapy and nephrectomy. The receptors stem from a man aged 50 to 59 with renal cell carcinoma. Each CDR3 is given with its conserved first and last residue. Fields, in order: J gene, clone size, D gene, V gene, CDR3 DNA, CDR3 protein. D genes are given only for firm matches. Where a row states a size, it is once, few, many or the class of an expanded clone; other rows omit it.

J gene: TRBJ2-3
clone size: -
D gene: TRBD2
V gene: TRBV2
CDR3 DNA: TGTGCCAGCAGGGGCGGGGGGTCCACAGATACGCAGTATTTT
CDR3 protein: CASRGGGSTDTQYF

J gene: TRBJ2-1
clone size: -
D gene: -
V gene: TRBV27
CDR3 DNA: TGTGCCAGCGATTCAAACGGACAATACTCCTACAATGAGCAGTTCTTC
CDR3 protein: CASDSNGQYSYNEQFF

J gene: TRBJ1-1
clone size: -
D gene: -
V gene: TRBV2
CDR3 DNA: TGTGCCAGCAGTGAAGCGCTTAGTTGGGACATATCAACTGAAGCTTTCTTT
CDR3 protein: CASSEALSWDISTEAFF

J gene: TRBJ1-2
clone size: -
D gene: -
V gene: TRBV30
CDR3 DNA: TGTGCCTGGGGATCAGGGGTTGGCTACACCTTC
CDR3 protein: CAWGSGVGYTF

J gene: TRBJ1-3
clone size: few
D gene: -
V gene: TRBV10-3
CDR3 DNA: TGTGCCATCACCAACTCTGGAAACACCATATATTTT
CDR3 protein: CAITNSGNTIYF

J gene: TRBJ2-7
clone size: -
D gene: TRBD2
V gene: TRBV7-9
CDR3 DNA: TGTGCCAGCAGCTTAGACGGGGGGGCGCGCTCCTACGAGCAGTACTTC
CDR3 protein: CASSLDGGARSYEQYF

J gene: TRBJ1-2
clone size: -
D gene: -
V gene: TRBV2
CDR3 DNA: TGTGCCAGCAACCAGGGAGGTGGCTATGGCTACACCTTC
CDR3 protein: CASNQGGGYGYTF

J gene: TRBJ2-3
clone size: -
D gene: -
V gene: TRBV15
CDR3 DNA: TGTGCCACCAGCAGCGCCCGGGTCCTAAGCACAGATACGCAGTATTTT
CDR3 protein: CATSSARVLSTDTQYF

J gene: TRBJ2-4
clone size: -
D gene: TRBD1
V gene: TRBV5-4
CDR3 DNA: TGTGCCAGCAGCTTGATTACGGACAGGGGGAACATTCAGTACTTC
CDR3 protein: CASSLITDRGNIQYF

J gene: TRBJ1-1
clone size: -
D gene: -
V gene: TRBV6-5
CDR3 DNA: TGTGCCAGCAGTTACCCGCCAGGGCAGAACACTGAAGCTTTCTTT
CDR3 protein: CASSYPPGQNTEAFF

J gene: TRBJ2-5
clone size: -
D gene: -
V gene: TRBV7-2
CDR3 DNA: TGTGCCAGCAGCTTATGGAGCGGGGAGACCCAGTACTTC
CDR3 protein: CASSLWSGETQYF

J gene: TRBJ2-6
clone size: -
D gene: -
V gene: TRBV6-1
CDR3 DNA: TGTGCTACGAGGTCCAGGGAAGCTGGGGCCAACGTCCTGACTTTC
CDR3 protein: CATRSREAGANVLTF

J gene: TRBJ1-1
clone size: -
D gene: TRBD1
V gene: TRBV28
CDR3 DNA: TGTGCCAGCATTCCCACAGGGGTTTTACGGAACACTGAAGCTTTCTTT
CDR3 protein: CASIPTGVLRNTEAFF

J gene: TRBJ1-4
clone size: -
D gene: -
V gene: TRBV6-1
CDR3 DNA: TGTGCCAGCAGTGGAGGAGGCGGGGGTTTAGCTAATGAAAAACTGTTTTTT
CDR3 protein: CASSGGGGGLANEKLFF

J gene: TRBJ1-1
clone size: -
D gene: TRBD1
V gene: TRBV6-1
CDR3 DNA: TGTGCCAGCAGTGATCTTAGTGGTCGAACAGGGGTCAGTGTTGTCGCTGAAGCTTTCTTT
CDR3 protein: CASSDLSGRTGVSVVAEAFF

J gene: TRBJ2-5
clone size: -
D gene: TRBD1
V gene: TRBV6-1
CDR3 DNA: TGTGCCAGCAGTGACCCGTCCGGGACAGGGGAGGAGACCCAGTACTTC
CDR3 protein: CASSDPSGTGEETQYF

J gene: TRBJ2-7
clone size: -
D gene: -
V gene: TRBV7-2
CDR3 DNA: TGTGCCAGCAGCCCGGGTGGAGTTAGCAGCCCCTACGAGCAGTACTTC
CDR3 protein: CASSPGGVSSPYEQYF

J gene: TRBJ1-2
clone size: once
D gene: -
V gene: TRBV4-1
CDR3 DNA: TGCGCCAGCAGCCAAGGGTTCCGCACCGGGAACTATGGCTACACCTTC
CDR3 protein: CASSQGFRTGNYGYTF

J gene: TRBJ2-7
clone size: -
D gene: TRBD2
V gene: TRBV30
CDR3 DNA: TGTGCCTGGAGTCGTAGCGGGTTCTACGAGCAGTACTTC
CDR3 protein: CAWSRSGFYEQYF

J gene: TRBJ1-6
clone size: -
D gene: -
V gene: TRBV4-2
CDR3 DNA: TGTGCCAGCAGCCAAGAGTTCTCGGCGGTGGGTTCACCCCTCCACTTT
CDR3 protein: CASSQEFSAVGSPLHF

J gene: TRBJ2-4
clone size: -
D gene: -
V gene: TRBV11-2
CDR3 DNA: TGTGCCAGCAGCTCTCAGGGAAACATTCAGTACTTC
CDR3 protein: CASSSQGNIQYF

J gene: TRBJ2-6
clone size: -
D gene: -
V gene: TRBV9
CDR3 DNA: TGTGCCAGCAGCCACGTGGGGGGAGGGGCCAACGTCCTGACTTTC
CDR3 protein: CASSHVGGGANVLTF

J gene: TRBJ1-5
clone size: -
D gene: -
V gene: TRBV18
CDR3 DNA: TGTGCCAGCTCATCTCGAGGGGGGTCTAATCAGCCCCAGCATTTT
CDR3 protein: CASSSRGGSNQPQHF

J gene: TRBJ1-2
clone size: -
D gene: -
V gene: TRBV30
CDR3 DNA: TGTGCCGGGGTGGGGGTAGTCGAGGTGGGTGGCTACACCTTC
CDR3 protein: CAGVGVVEVGGYTF

J gene: TRBJ2-7
clone size: once
D gene: -
V gene: TRBV27
CDR3 DNA: TGTGCCAGCAGCCGTTTGGGGGTTTCCTACGAGCAGTACTTC
CDR3 protein: CASSRLGVSYEQYF

J gene: TRBJ2-1
clone size: -
D gene: TRBD2
V gene: TRBV29-1
CDR3 DNA: TGCAGCGTTGGGACTAGCGGGAGTTTGTCGGTGAATGAGCAGTTCTTC
CDR3 protein: CSVGTSGSLSVNEQFF

J gene: TRBJ2-5
clone size: -
D gene: TRBD2
V gene: TRBV6-5
CDR3 DNA: TGTGCCAGCAGCTTTAGCGGGTGGGGTGAGACCCAGTACTTC
CDR3 protein: CASSFSGWGETQYF

J gene: TRBJ2-3
clone size: -
D gene: TRBD1
V gene: TRBV9
CDR3 DNA: TGTGCCAGCAGCGTAGCTAGGACAGGTACAGATACGCAGTATTTT
CDR3 protein: CASSVARTGTDTQYF

J gene: TRBJ1-6
clone size: once
D gene: -
V gene: TRBV11-2
CDR3 DNA: TGTGCCAGCAGCTTATCATATTCACCCCTCCACTTT
CDR3 protein: CASSLSYSPLHF

J gene: TRBJ2-6
clone size: -
D gene: -
V gene: TRBV18
CDR3 DNA: TGTGCCAGCTCACCAGCAGGGACCTCTGGGGCCAACGTCCTGACTTTC
CDR3 protein: CASSPAGTSGANVLTF

J gene: TRBJ1-4
clone size: few
D gene: -
V gene: TRBV30
CDR3 DNA: TGTGCCTGGAGTAGGGGGATGGAAAAACTGTTTTTT
CDR3 protein: CAWSRGMEKLFF

J gene: TRBJ2-7
clone size: -
D gene: -
V gene: TRBV6-1
CDR3 DNA: TGTGCCAGCAGTACACAGGGGGGGCCTTACGAGCAGTACTTC
CDR3 protein: CASSTQGGPYEQYF

J gene: TRBJ2-5
clone size: -
D gene: -
V gene: TRBV4-1
CDR3 DNA: TGCGCCAGCAGCCGCAATCCGACAGGCTCGCAAGAGACCCAGTACTTC
CDR3 protein: CASSRNPTGSQETQYF

J gene: TRBJ1-3
clone size: few
D gene: -
V gene: TRBV15
CDR3 DNA: TGTGCCACCAGCAGACCACAGGCAAACACCATATATTTT
CDR3 protein: CATSRPQANTIYF

J gene: TRBJ2-5
clone size: -
D gene: -
V gene: TRBV9
CDR3 DNA: TGTGCCAGCAGCCCCGGAGGTAGCGGCGGGCTTCAAGAGACCCAGTACTTC
CDR3 protein: CASSPGGSGGLQETQYF

J gene: TRBJ2-5
clone size: -
D gene: -
V gene: TRBV7-7
CDR3 DNA: TGTGCTAGCAGCTTAGGAGGGGGGACCCAGTACTTC
CDR3 protein: CASSLGGGTQYF

J gene: TRBJ2-7
clone size: -
D gene: -
V gene: TRBV18
CDR3 DNA: TGTGCCAGCTCACCACAGGATACCTACGAGCAGTACTTC
CDR3 protein: CASSPQDTYEQYF

J gene: TRBJ1-2
clone size: once
D gene: -
V gene: TRBV28
CDR3 DNA: TGTGCCAGCAGAATGAACTTGGGGGGAAACTATGGCTACACCTTC
CDR3 protein: CASRMNLGGNYGYTF

J gene: TRBJ2-1
clone size: once
D gene: -
V gene: TRBV4-3
CDR3 DNA: TGCGCCAGCAGCCAAGATGTGAAATCGGCGGGGTATGAGCAGTTCTTC
CDR3 protein: CASSQDVKSAGYEQFF